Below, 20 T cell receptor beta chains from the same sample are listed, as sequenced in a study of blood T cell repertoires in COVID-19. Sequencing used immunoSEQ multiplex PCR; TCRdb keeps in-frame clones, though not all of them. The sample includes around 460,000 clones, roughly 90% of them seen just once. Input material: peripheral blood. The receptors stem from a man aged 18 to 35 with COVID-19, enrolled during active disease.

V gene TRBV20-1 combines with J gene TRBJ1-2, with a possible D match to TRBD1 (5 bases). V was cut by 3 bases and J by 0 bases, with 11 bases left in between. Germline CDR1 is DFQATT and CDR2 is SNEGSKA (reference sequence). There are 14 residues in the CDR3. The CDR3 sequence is CSASIQDANYGYTF. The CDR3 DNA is TGCAGTGCTAGTATACAGGATGCTAACTATGGCTACACCTTC.

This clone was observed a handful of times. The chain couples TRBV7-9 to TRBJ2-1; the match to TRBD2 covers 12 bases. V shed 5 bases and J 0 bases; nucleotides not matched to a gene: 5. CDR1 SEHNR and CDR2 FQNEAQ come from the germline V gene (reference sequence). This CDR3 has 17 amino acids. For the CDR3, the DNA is TGTGCCAGCAGCCGTACTAGCGGGAGGATCTCCTACAATGAGCAGTTCTTC. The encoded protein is CASSRTSGRISYNEQFF.

CDR3 bases: TGTGCCAGCAGGGGACAGGGGGCGAAAGAGACCCAGTACTTC. Protein sequence: CASRGQGAKETQYF. The chain links TRBV2 to TRBJ2-5, with 12 bases that match TRBD1. After removal of 6 bases from V and 3 bases from J, the junction contained 2 bases not matched to a gene. Germline V gene lookup returns CDR1 SNHLY and CDR2 FYNNEI. This CDR3 region has 14 residues.

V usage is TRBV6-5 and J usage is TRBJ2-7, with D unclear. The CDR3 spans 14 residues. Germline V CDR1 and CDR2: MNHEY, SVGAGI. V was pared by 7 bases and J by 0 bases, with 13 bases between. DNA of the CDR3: TGTGCCAGCAACCGACAAGATTCCTCCTACGAGCAGTACTTC. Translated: CASNRQDSSYEQYF.

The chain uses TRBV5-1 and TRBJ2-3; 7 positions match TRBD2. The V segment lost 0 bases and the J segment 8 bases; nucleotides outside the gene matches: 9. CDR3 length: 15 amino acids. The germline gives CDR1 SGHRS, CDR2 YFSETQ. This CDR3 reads CASSLAGGRGRTQYF. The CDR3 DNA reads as TGCGCCAGCAGCTTGGCTGGAGGGAGGGGACGTACGCAGTATTTT.

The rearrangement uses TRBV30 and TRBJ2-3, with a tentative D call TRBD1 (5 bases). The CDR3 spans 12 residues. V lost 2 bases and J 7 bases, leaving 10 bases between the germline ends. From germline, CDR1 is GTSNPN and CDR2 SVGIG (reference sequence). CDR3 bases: TGTGCCTGGAGTATCCAGGGTAATACGCAGTATTTT. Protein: CAWSIQGNTQYF. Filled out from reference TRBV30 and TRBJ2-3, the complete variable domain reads SQTIHQWPATLVQPVGSPLSLECTVEGTSNPNLYWYRQAAGRGLQLLFYSVGIGQISSEVPQNLSASRPQDRQFILSSKKLLLSDSGFYLCAWSIQGNTQYFGPGTRLTVL.

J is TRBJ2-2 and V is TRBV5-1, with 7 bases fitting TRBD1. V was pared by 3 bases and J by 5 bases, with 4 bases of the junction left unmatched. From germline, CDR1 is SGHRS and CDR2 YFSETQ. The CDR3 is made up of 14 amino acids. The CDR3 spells CASSWDSSTGELFF. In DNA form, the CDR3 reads TGCGCCAGCAGCTGGGACAGTTCAACCGGGGAGCTGTTTTTT.

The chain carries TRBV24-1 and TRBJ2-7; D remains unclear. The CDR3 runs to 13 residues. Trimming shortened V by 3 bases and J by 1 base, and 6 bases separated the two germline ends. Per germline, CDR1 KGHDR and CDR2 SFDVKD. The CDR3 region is CATSDEVSYEQYF. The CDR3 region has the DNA TGTGCCACCAGTGATGAGGTATCCTACGAGCAGTACTTC.

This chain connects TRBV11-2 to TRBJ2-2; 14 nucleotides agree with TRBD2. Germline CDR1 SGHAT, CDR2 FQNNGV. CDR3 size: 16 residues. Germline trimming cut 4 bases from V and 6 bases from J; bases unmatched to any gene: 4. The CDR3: CASSSGLAGVAGELFF. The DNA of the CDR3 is TGTGCCAGCAGCTCGGGACTAGCGGGAGTAGCCGGGGAGCTGTTTTTT.

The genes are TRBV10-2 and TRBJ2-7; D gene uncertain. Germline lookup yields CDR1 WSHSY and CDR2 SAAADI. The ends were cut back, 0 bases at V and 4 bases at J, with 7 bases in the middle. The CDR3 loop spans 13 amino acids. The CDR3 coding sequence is TGCGCCAGCAGTGAGTCTGAGCAATACGAGCAGTACTTC. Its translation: CASSESEQYEQYF.

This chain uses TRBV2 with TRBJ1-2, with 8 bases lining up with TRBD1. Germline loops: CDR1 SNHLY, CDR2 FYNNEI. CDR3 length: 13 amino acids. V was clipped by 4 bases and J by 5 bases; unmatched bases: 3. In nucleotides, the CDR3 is TGTGCCAGCAGTGTCGACAGGGGATATGGCTACACCTTC. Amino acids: CASSVDRGYGYTF.

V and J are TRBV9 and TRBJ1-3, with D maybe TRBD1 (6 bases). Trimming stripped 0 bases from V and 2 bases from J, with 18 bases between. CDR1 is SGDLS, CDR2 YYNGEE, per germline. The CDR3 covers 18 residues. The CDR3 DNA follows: TGTGCCAGCAGCGTAGAATCCGGGAGGGGGGCCACTGGAAACACCATATATTTT. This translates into CASSVESGRGATGNTIYF.

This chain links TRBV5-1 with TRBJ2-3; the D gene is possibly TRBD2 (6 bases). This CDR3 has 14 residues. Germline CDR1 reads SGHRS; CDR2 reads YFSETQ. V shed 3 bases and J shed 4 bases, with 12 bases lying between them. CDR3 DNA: TGCGCCAGCAGCTCGGGAACGGGGGCAGATACGCAGTATTTT. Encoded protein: CASSSGTGADTQYF.

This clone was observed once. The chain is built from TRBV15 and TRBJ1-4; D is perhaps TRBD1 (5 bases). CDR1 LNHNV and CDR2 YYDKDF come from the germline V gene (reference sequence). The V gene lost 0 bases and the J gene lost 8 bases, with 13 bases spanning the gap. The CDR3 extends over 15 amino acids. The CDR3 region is CATSRDPETVEKLFF. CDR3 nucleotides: TGTGCCACCAGCAGAGATCCTGAGACAGTAGAAAAACTGTTTTTT.

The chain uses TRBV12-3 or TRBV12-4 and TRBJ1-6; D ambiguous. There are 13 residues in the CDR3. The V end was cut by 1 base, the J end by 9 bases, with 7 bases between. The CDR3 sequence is CASSLGGGSPLHF. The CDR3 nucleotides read TGTGCCAGCAGTTTAGGAGGAGGTTCACCCCTCCACTTT.

In DNA, the CDR3 is TGTGCCAGCACCCTTGGCCGCCTTGGCTACACCTTC. Translation: CASTLGRLGYTF. The chain joins TRBV12-3 or TRBV12-4 to TRBJ1-2; D is unresolved. The CDR3 loop spans 12 amino acids. V lost 7 bases to trimming and J lost 7 bases, with 13 bases between them.

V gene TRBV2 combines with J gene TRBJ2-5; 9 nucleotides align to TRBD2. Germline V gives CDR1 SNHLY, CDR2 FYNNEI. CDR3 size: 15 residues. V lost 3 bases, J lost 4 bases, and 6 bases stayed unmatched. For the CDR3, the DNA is TGTGCCAGCAGTGACCGGCGGGGGGGCTTAGAGACCCAGTACTTC. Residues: CASSDRRGGLETQYF. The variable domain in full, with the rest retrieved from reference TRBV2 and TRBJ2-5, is EPEVTQTPSHQVTQMGQEVILRCVPISNHLYFYWYRQILGQKVEFLVSFYNNEISEKSEIFDDQFSVERPDGSNFTLKIRSTKLEDSAMYFCASSDRRGGLETQYFGPGTRLLVL.

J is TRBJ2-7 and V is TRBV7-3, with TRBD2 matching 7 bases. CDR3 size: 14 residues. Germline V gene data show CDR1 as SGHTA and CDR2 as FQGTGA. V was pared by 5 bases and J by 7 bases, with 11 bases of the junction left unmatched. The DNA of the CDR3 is TGTGCCAGCAGCACGAGCGGGACCTCCGGGGAGCAGTACTTC. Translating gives CASSTSGTSGEQYF.

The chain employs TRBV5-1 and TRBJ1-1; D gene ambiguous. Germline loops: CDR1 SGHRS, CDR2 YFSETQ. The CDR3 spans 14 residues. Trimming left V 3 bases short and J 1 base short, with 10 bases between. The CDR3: CASSSEGRNTEAFF. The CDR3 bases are TGCGCCAGCAGCTCGGAGGGCAGGAACACTGAAGCTTTCTTT.

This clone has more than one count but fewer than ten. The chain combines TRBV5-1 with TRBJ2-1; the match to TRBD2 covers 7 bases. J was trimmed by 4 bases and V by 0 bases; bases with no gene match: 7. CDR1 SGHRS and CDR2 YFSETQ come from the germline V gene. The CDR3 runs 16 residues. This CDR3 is CASSLAPLAAYNEQFF. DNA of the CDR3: TGCGCCAGCAGCTTGGCCCCCCTAGCGGCGTACAATGAGCAGTTCTTC.